This passage covers 21 T cell receptor beta chains from one sample sequenced in a study of OX40 agonist ivuxolimab in advanced cancers. Assay used: immunoSEQ multiplex PCR; TCRdb lists only in-frame clones, some missing. Among 50,000 to 55,000 clones listed, roughly 88% were seen once. Sequencing used CD4+ or CD8+ T cells sorted from blood, obtained in a trial of the OX40 agonist ivuxolimab. The receptor set was obtained from an adult with an advanced solid tumor such as melanoma, head and neck, liver or kidney cancer.

This clone has a handful of counts. The chain recombines TRBV4-1 with TRBJ1-1; TRBD1 aligns across 7 bases. The ends lost 4 bases at V and 2 bases at J; junction bases unmatched: 4. This CDR3 spans 14 amino acids. Germline-derived CDR1 and CDR2 are MGHRA and YSYEKL. CDR3 in amino acids: CASSLDRENTEAFF. CDR3 bases: TGCGCCAGCAGCCTCGACAGGGAAAACACTGAAGCTTTCTTT.

The chain has TRBV2 and TRBJ2-3; D might be TRBD2 (6 bases). The CDR3 extends over 11 amino acids. V dropped 6 bases and J dropped 8 bases, with 9 bases sitting between them. Germline CDR1 is SNHLY and CDR2 is FYNNEI. For the CDR3, the DNA is TGTGCCAGCAGCCTCGGGAGTACGCAGTATTTT. This sequence encodes CASSLGSTQYF.

V and J are TRBV18 and TRBJ2-3, with a possible D match to TRBD2 (7 bases). CDR1 is KGHSH and CDR2 is LQKENI in the germline V gene. Trimming removed 0 bases from V and 7 bases from J, with 14 bases in between. The length of the CDR3 is 15 residues. CDR3 amino acids: CASSPPGGAGYTQYF. CDR3 in DNA: TGTGCCAGCTCACCACCGGGGGGGGCAGGATATACGCAGTATTTT. The whole variable domain, remainder taken from reference TRBV18 and TRBJ2-3, is NAGVMQNPRHLVRRRGQEARLRCSPMKGHSHVYWYRQLPEEGLKFMVYLQKENIIDESGMPKERFSAEFPKEGPSILRIQQVVRGDSAAYFCASSPPGGAGYTQYFGPGTRLTVL.

The rearrangement links TRBV18 to TRBJ1-3; 8 nucleotides line up with TRBD1. V shed 1 base, J shed 4 bases, and the junction held 3 bases outside the gene matches. Germline loops: CDR1 KGHSH, CDR2 LQKENI. CDR3 size: 15 residues. In DNA, the CDR3 is TGTGCCAGCTCACCACAAGACAGGGGAGGAAACACCATATATTTT. Protein product: CASSPQDRGGNTIYF.

V gene TRBV7-2 combines with J gene TRBJ1-1; D might be TRBD1 (5 bases). Germline values: CDR1 SGHTA, CDR2 FQGNSA. V was clipped by 2 bases and J by 4 bases, with 14 bases between them. This CDR3 spans 15 amino acids. The CDR3 nucleotides are TGTGCCAGCAGCTTAAAGTTGGGGGGGGGCACTGAAGCTTTCTTT. Its protein is CASSLKLGGGTEAFF. Based on the CDR3 plus reference TRBV7-2 and TRBJ1-1, the full variable domain is GAGVSQSPSNKVTEKGKDVELRCDPISGHTALYWYRQSLGQGLEFLIYFQGNSAPDKSGLPSDRFSAERTGGSVSTLTIQRTQQEDSAVYLCASSLKLGGGTEAFFGQGTRLTVV.

The chain combines TRBV5-6 with TRBJ2-5; 7 positions match TRBD2. The germline gives CDR1 SGHDT, CDR2 YYEEEE. V lost 2 bases, J lost 5 bases, and 12 bases stayed unmatched. The CDR3 has 16 amino acids. CDR3: CASSLGTGGGGETQYF. The DNA for the CDR3 is TGTGCCAGCAGCTTAGGGACCGGTGGGGGAGGGGAGACCCAGTACTTC.

The chain joins TRBV28 to TRBJ2-5; D might be TRBD1 or TRBD2, each matching 6 bases. Per germline, CDR1 MDHEN and CDR2 SYDVKM. V gave up 6 bases and J gave up 9 bases, with 20 bases separating them. The length of the CDR3 is 14 residues. CDR3: CASSQGPPRGAQYF. CDR3 nucleotide sequence: TGTGCCAGCAGCCAGGGACCGCCGAGGGGGGCCCAGTACTTC.

V is TRBV28 and J is TRBJ1-2; 8 bases match TRBD1. This CDR3 region has 16 residues. The V segment lost 1 base and the J segment 6 bases; nucleotides outside the gene matches: 10. The germline CDR1 and CDR2 sequences are MDHEN and SYDVKM. The CDR3 region has the DNA TGTGCCAGCAGTTTATCCCGGACAGGGTCATATGATGGCTACACCTTC. Protein product: CASSLSRTGSYDGYTF.

This chain uses TRBV2 with TRBJ1-5; D perhaps matches TRBD1 (6 bases). Germline-derived CDR1 and CDR2 are SNHLY and FYNNEI. Trimming cost V 7 bases and J 4 bases, with 14 bases left between them. The CDR3 contains 14 residues. The CDR3 DNA reads TGTGCCAGCAAAATCGGAGGGGGAAATCAGCCCCAGCATTTT. It yields the protein CASKIGGGNQPQHF.

This chain links TRBV6-1 with TRBJ2-2, with TRBD2 identical over 7 bases. The V and J ends lost 4 bases and 3 bases, in that order; junction bases with no gene match: 5. This CDR3 has 15 residues. CDR1 and CDR2 (germline): MNHNS, SASEGT. The CDR3 DNA reads as TGTGCCAGCAGTGGCGGGAGATCGGACACCGGGGAGCTGTTTTTT. Protein sequence: CASSGGRSDTGELFF.

The chain couples TRBV18 to TRBJ2-7; D is perhaps TRBD1 (6 bases). The CDR3 runs 15 residues. Germline V gene sequence: CDR1 KGHSH, CDR2 LQKENI. V dropped 2 bases and J dropped 2 bases, with 13 bases sitting between them. The CDR3: CASSPGTGITYEQYF. In DNA form, the CDR3 reads TGTGCCAGCTCACCAGGAACAGGGATTACCTACGAGCAGTACTTC.

This sequence joins TRBV6-1 and TRBJ2-5, with 9 bases fitting TRBD2. V shed 3 bases and J 5 bases; nucleotides not matched to a gene: 10. The germline V gene encodes CDR1 MNHNS and CDR2 SASEGT. The CDR3 has 16 residues. CDR3 amino acids: CASSEQGLALLETQYF. The CDR3 DNA reads TGTGCCAGCAGTGAGCAAGGACTAGCGTTGCTGGAGACCCAGTACTTC.

V and J are TRBV19 and TRBJ2-2, with TRBD2 matching 8 bases. CDR3 length equals 18 residues. Germline V gene data show CDR1 as LNHDA and CDR2 as SQIVND (reference sequence). With 0 bases clipped from V and 1 base from J, the junction kept 7 bases outside the gene matches. CDR3 sequence: CASSIEGPGTRNTGELFF. The CDR3 DNA reads as TGTGCCAGTAGTATAGAGGGTCCCGGGACTAGGAACACCGGGGAGCTGTTTTTT.

The gene calls are TRBV30 and TRBJ1-3; D is ambiguous. Germline CDR1 GTSNPN, CDR2 SVGIG (reference sequence). With 5 bases removed from V and 0 bases from J, the gap between germline ends came to 8 bases. The CDR3 has 13 amino acids. The CDR3 reads CAWARNSGNTIYF. CDR3 nucleotide sequence: TGTGCCTGGGCACGTAACTCTGGAAACACCATATATTTT.

The V gene is TRBV5-6, the J gene TRBJ2-7; 8 bases match TRBD1. V lost 4 bases and J lost 3; bases outside the gene matches: 12. Germline V gene data show CDR1 as SGHDT and CDR2 as YYEEEE. This CDR3 spans 16 amino acids. CDR3 nucleotides: TGTGCCAGCAGCACCGGGACAGGAGGGGCTTACTACGAGCAGTACTTC. Translated, it gives CASSTGTGGAYYEQYF. Filled out from reference TRBV5-6 and TRBJ2-7, the complete variable domain reads DAGVTQSPTHLIKTRGQQVTLRCSPKSGHDTVSWYQQALGQGPQFIFQYYEEEERQRGNFPDRFSGHQFPNYSSELNVNALLLGDSALYLCASSTGTGGAYYEQYFGPGTRLTVT.

This clone occurred once. V is TRBV6-1 and J is TRBJ1-1, with 10 bases lining up with TRBD1. The J segment lost 6 bases and the V segment lost 6 bases, leaving 7 bases of the junction unmatched. CDR3 length: 14 residues. Germline V lookup: CDR1 MNHNS, CDR2 SASEGT. CDR3 sequence: CASRETGGFSEAFF. The CDR3 nucleotides read TGTGCCAGCAGAGAGACAGGGGGCTTTTCTGAAGCTTTCTTT.

J is TRBJ2-7 and V is TRBV5-1; 7 bases are a match to TRBD1. Per germline, CDR1 SGHRS and CDR2 YFSETQ. V lost 5 bases and J lost 4; bases outside the gene matches: 9. The CDR3 totals 14 residues. CDR3 bases: TGCGCCAGCAGTGTGACAGGGAGTTTGTACGAGCAGTACTTC. Translating gives CASSVTGSLYEQYF.

This sequence joins TRBV5-1 and TRBJ1-1; no definite D call. Germline V gene sequence: CDR1 SGHRS, CDR2 YFSETQ. The CDR3 consists of 13 residues. With 2 bases removed from V and 1 base from J, the gap between germline ends came to 6 bases. The DNA of the CDR3 is TGCGCCAGCAGCTTTTCCAGGAACACTGAAGCTTTCTTT. As protein: CASSFSRNTEAFF.

V is TRBV4-2 and J is TRBJ2-1; D is undetermined. This CDR3 spans 14 amino acids. Germline-derived CDR1 and CDR2 are LGHNA and YNFKEQ. Trimming pared 0 bases from V and 3 bases from J, leaving 6 bases between. CDR3 protein: CASSQDGFYNEQFF. CDR3 in DNA: TGTGCCAGCAGCCAAGATGGGTTCTACAATGAGCAGTTCTTC.

The chain is built from TRBV27 and TRBJ2-3, with 7 nucleotides matching TRBD2. The CDR3 has 14 residues. The V segment lost 6 bases and the J segment 1 base; nucleotides outside the gene matches: 4. CDR1 and CDR2 (germline): MNHEY, SMNVEV (reference sequence). DNA for the CDR3: TGTGCCAGCAGACGGGGGGTCGGCACAGATACGCAGTATTTT. Its translation is CASRRGVGTDTQYF.

The chain employs TRBV10-2 and TRBJ2-3, with a weak D call TRBD1 (5 bases). CDR1 WSHSY and CDR2 SAAADI come from the germline V gene. The V end was cut by 2 bases, the J end by 2 bases, with 8 bases between. The CDR3 contains 14 residues. CDR3 residues: CASSEAGYTDTQYF. The CDR3 DNA reads as TGCGCCAGCAGTGAGGCAGGGTACACAGATACGCAGTATTTT.